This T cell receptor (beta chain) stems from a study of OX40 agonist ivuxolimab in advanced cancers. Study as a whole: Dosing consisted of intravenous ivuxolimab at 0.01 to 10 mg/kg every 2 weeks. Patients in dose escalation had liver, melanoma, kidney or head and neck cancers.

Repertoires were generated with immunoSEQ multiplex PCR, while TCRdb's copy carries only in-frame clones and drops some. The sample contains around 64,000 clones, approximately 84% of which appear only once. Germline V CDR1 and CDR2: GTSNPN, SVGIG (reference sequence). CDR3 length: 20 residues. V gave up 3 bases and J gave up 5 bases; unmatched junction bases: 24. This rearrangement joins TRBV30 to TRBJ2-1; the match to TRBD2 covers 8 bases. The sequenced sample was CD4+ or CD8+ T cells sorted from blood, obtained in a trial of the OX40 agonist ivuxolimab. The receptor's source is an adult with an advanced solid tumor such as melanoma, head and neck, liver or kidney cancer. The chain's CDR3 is CAWSRWVGSGIGLWNNEQFF. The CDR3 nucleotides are TGTGCCTGGAGCAGATGGGTTGGTAGCGGGATCGGTCTATGGAACAATGAGCAGTTCTTC.